This T cell receptor (beta chain) was identified during a study of shared clonotypes between healthy human individuals. Overall study findings and caveats: Non-shared clonotypes had lower generation probabilities than those shared by all four donors. Sampling included only blood; tissue repertoires likely differ.

A word on this clone: Its antigen is unknown.

Clones were read by immunoSEQ multiplex PCR, and TCRdb kept only the in-frame ones, dropping some. The sample comprises around 2.5 million clones, approximately 93% of which are singletons, and roughly 0.39% rests with the top ten. The CDR3 extends over 15 amino acids. With 2 bases removed from V and 10 bases from J, the gap between germline ends came to 20 bases. Germline V CDR1 and CDR2: LGHNA, YSLEER. What was sequenced was naive CD4+ T cells from PBMCs. The subset was: CD45RA+ positively selected. The chain carries TRBV4-3 and TRBJ1-2, with D perhaps TRBD1 (6 bases). This TCR came from a man between 18 and 35 years old in good health. Some clones in this sample may be carry-over from other donors' samples. DNA of the CDR3: TGCGCCAGCAGCCAATTTTGGGGGGGCACGACCGACTACACCTTC. Translation gives CASSQFWGGTTDYTF.